Below are 26 T cell receptor beta chains sequenced from a single sample in a study of shared clonotypes between healthy human individuals. Naive CD8 cells lacked CD45RO, underwent positive selection for CCR7 and left out terminally differentiated effector memory CD45RA+ cells. TCRdb's copy holds only in-frame clones and misses some; the assay was immunoSEQ multiplex PCR. Altogether millions of clones are present, about 94% being singletons, with the ten largest covering roughly 1%. What was sequenced was naive CD8+ T cells sorted from blood. These TCRs come from a man aged 18 to 30 in good health.

This chain uses TRBV5-8 with TRBJ2-7; 13 bases align to TRBD2. V was pared by 0 bases and J by 6 bases, with 6 bases of the junction left unmatched. CDR1 is SGHTS and CDR2 is YDEGEE in the germline V gene. This CDR3 region has 16 residues. CDR3 bases: TGTGCCAGCAGCTTGGAACTAGCGGGAGGGCCTTCCGAGCAGTACTTC. It codes for CASSLELAGGPSEQYF.

V gene TRBV15 combines with J gene TRBJ2-7; possible D gene TRBD2, 5 bases. Trimming stripped 0 bases from V and 6 bases from J, with 9 bases between. This CDR3 has 13 amino acids. Looked up from germline, CDR1 is LNHNV and CDR2 is YYDKDF (reference sequence). The chain's CDR3 is CATSRERGGEQYF. Here the CDR3 DNA reads TGTGCCACCAGCAGAGAACGGGGTGGCGAGCAGTACTTC. Full variable domain (remainder filled in from reference TRBV15 and TRBJ2-7): DAMVIQNPRYQVTQFGKPVTLSCSQTLNHNVMYWYQQKSSQAPKLLFHYYDKDFNNEADTPDNFQSRRPNTSFCFLDIRSPGLGDTAMYLCATSRERGGEQYFGPGTRLTVT.

The rearrangement uses TRBV9 and TRBJ2-7; TRBD1 agrees at 9 bases. The CDR3 runs 14 residues. Germline V gene data show CDR1 as SGDLS and CDR2 as YYNGEE. With V trimmed by 5 bases and J by 3 bases, 6 bases remained unmatched. CDR3: CASSAPGQGYEQYF. The CDR3 DNA follows: TGTGCCAGCAGTGCACCGGGACAGGGCTACGAGCAGTACTTC. The whole variable domain, remainder taken from reference TRBV9 and TRBJ2-7, is DSGVTQTPKHLITATGQRVTLRCSPRSGDLSVYWYQQSLDQGLQFLIQYYNGEERAKGNILERFSAQQFPDLHSELNLSSLELGDSALYFCASSAPGQGYEQYFGPGTRLTVT.

The count of this clone is one. This chain links TRBV9 with TRBJ2-7, with D unclear. V was clipped by 4 bases and J by 5 bases, with 13 bases between them. Germline V gives CDR1 SGDLS, CDR2 YYNGEE. The CDR3 length is 13 residues. The CDR3 is CASSLSDIHEQYF. The CDR3, as DNA: TGTGCCAGCAGCCTTTCAGACATCCACGAGCAGTACTTC.

The chain combines TRBV28 with TRBJ1-3; D is uncertain. This CDR3 is built from 12 residues. V shed 6 bases and J shed 4 bases, with 7 bases lying between them. In germline, CDR1 is MDHEN, CDR2 SYDVKM. For the CDR3, the DNA is TGTGCCAGCAGCCCTAGGGGAAACACCATATATTTT. The encoded protein is CASSPRGNTIYF.

The rearrangement uses TRBV30 and TRBJ1-5; the D gene is possibly TRBD1 (6 bases). Deletions cut 4 bases from V and 0 bases from J, with 16 bases between. This CDR3 has 16 residues. Germline assignment: CDR1 GTSNPN and CDR2 SVGIG (reference sequence). CDR3 DNA sequence: TGTGCCTGGAATCGAGGGGGAAAGGATAGCAATCAGCCCCAGCATTTT. It codes for CAWNRGGKDSNQPQHF.

The sample holds one count of this clone. The V call is TRBV2, the J call TRBJ1-1; the D gene is possibly TRBD1 (6 bases). Germline lookup yields CDR1 SNHLY and CDR2 FYNNEI. This CDR3 is 14 amino acids long. The V end was cut by 6 bases, the J end by 5 bases, with 16 bases between. The CDR3: CASRVGGALTEAFF. The DNA of the CDR3 is TGTGCCAGCAGGGTCGGGGGGGCCTTAACTGAAGCTTTCTTT.

The rearrangement uses TRBV7-3 and TRBJ2-1, with D unresolved. Between the trimmed V and J ends, which lost 1 base and 5 bases, there was a span of 12 bases. This CDR3 has 15 residues. Germline CDR1 and CDR2: SGHTA and FQGTGA. This CDR3 is CASSLNSLPNNEQFF. The CDR3 nucleotides read TGTGCCAGCAGCTTAAACTCTCTACCCAACAATGAGCAGTTCTTC.

The chain couples TRBV5-8 to TRBJ2-7, with D uncertain. Germline loops: CDR1 SGHTS, CDR2 YDEGEE. V shed 1 base and J shed 1 base, with 9 bases lying between them. The CDR3 runs to 14 residues. The CDR3 is CASSLKLLSYEQYF. The CDR3 nucleotides are TGTGCCAGCAGCTTGAAACTTCTATCCTACGAGCAGTACTTC.

V and J are TRBV4-3 and TRBJ2-1, with a weak D call TRBD1 (5 bases). V gave up 3 bases and J gave up 0 bases, with 6 bases separating them. Germline-derived CDR1 and CDR2 are LGHNA and YSLEER. There are 14 residues in the CDR3. The CDR3: CASSHDSSYNEQFF. As DNA, the CDR3 is TGCGCCAGCAGCCATGACAGCTCCTACAATGAGCAGTTCTTC.

This rearrangement joins TRBV7-9 to TRBJ2-3; 13 nucleotides line up with TRBD2. The V segment lost 1 base and the J segment 0 bases; nucleotides outside the gene matches: 4. CDR1 SEHNR and CDR2 FQNEAQ come from the germline V gene (reference sequence). The CDR3 loop spans 18 amino acids. CDR3: CASSLGGTSGTSTDTQYF. The CDR3 region has the DNA TGTGCCAGCAGCTTAGGAGGGACTAGCGGGACGAGCACAGATACGCAGTATTTT.

The rearrangement joins TRBV10-2 to TRBJ2-7; tentatively, D is TRBD1 (5 bases). This CDR3 region has 13 residues. CDR1 and CDR2 from the germline V gene are WSHSY and SAAADI. Trimming cost V 6 bases and J 3 bases, with 12 bases left between them. The CDR3 here is CASRADSYYEQYF. The CDR3 bases are TGCGCCAGCAGGGCTGACAGCTACTACGAGCAGTACTTC.

The chain links TRBV7-9 to TRBJ1-4; a possible D gene is TRBD1 (6 bases). CDR1 is SEHNR and CDR2 is FQNEAQ in the germline V gene (reference sequence). CDR3 length: 15 amino acids. The V end was cut by 5 bases, the J end by 7 bases, with 17 bases between. The CDR3 sequence: CASSPVGGAGEKLFF. CDR3 DNA: TGTGCCAGCAGCCCCGTGGGGGGGGCCGGTGAAAAACTGTTTTTT. The complete variable domain, with remaining parts taken from reference TRBV7-9 and TRBJ1-4, reads DTGVSQNPRHKITKRGQNVTFRCDPISEHNRLYWYRQTLGQGPEFLTYFQNEAQLEKSRLLSDRFSAERPKGSFSTLEIQRTEQGDSAMYLCASSPVGGAGEKLFFGSGTQLSVL.

The chain is built from TRBV5-5 and TRBJ2-3; tentatively, D is TRBD2 (5 bases). The germline CDR1 and CDR2 sequences are SGHKS and YYEKEE (reference sequence). Trimming took 2 bases from V and 2 from J, leaving 9 bases between them. The CDR3 totals 14 residues. The CDR3 coding sequence is TGTGCCAGCAGCTTCTGGGAGTACACAGATACGCAGTATTTT. Translated: CASSFWEYTDTQYF.

The V call is TRBV10-2, the J call TRBJ1-2; D might be TRBD1 (6 bases). Germline CDR1 is WSHSY and CDR2 is SAAADI. Trimming removed 0 bases at V and 4 bases at J, with 9 bases between. The CDR3 is 14 residues long. CDR3 sequence: CASSESQGTYGYTF. The CDR3 DNA sequence: TGCGCCAGCAGTGAGTCTCAGGGGACCTATGGCTACACCTTC.

The chain recombines TRBV18 with TRBJ1-2; D ambiguous. V was shortened by 6 bases and J by 2 bases, with 7 bases between the two germline ends. The CDR3 contains 12 residues. Germline V gene sequence: CDR1 KGHSH, CDR2 LQKENI. For the CDR3, the DNA is TGTGCCAGCTCTAACGACAACTATGGCTACACCTTC. This encodes CASSNDNYGYTF.

The chain has TRBV5-5 and TRBJ2-1, with 7 bases aligning to TRBD2. V shed 4 bases, J shed 5 bases, and the junction held 6 bases outside the gene matches. Per the germline V gene, CDR1 is SGHKS and CDR2 is YYEKEE (reference sequence). This CDR3 spans 14 amino acids. CDR3 nucleotide sequence: TGTGCCAGCAGCCAGCTCGCGGGGGACAATGAGCAGTTCTTC. Its translation: CASSQLAGDNEQFF. The variable domain in full, completed from reference TRBV5-5 and TRBJ2-1, reads DAGVTQSPTHLIKTRGQQVTLRCSPISGHKSVSWYQQVLGQGPQFIFQYYEKEERGRGNFPDRFSARQFPNYSSELNVNALLLGDSALYLCASSQLAGDNEQFFGPGTRLTVL.

The chain uses TRBV28 and TRBJ1-5; D gene uncertain. The CDR3 is 14 amino acids. Trimming removed 7 bases at V and 2 bases at J, with 12 bases between. The germline V gene encodes CDR1 MDHEN and CDR2 SYDVKM. CDR3 sequence: CASNTGKRNQPQHF. CDR3 DNA: TGTGCCAGCAACACTGGGAAGCGCAATCAGCCCCAGCATTTT.

The chain combines TRBV10-3 with TRBJ2-5; possible D gene TRBD1, 5 bases. This CDR3 comprises 16 residues. V was cut by 2 bases and J by 7 bases, with 20 bases left in between. Germline CDR1 is ENHRY and CDR2 is SYGVKD. DNA of the CDR3: TGTGCCATCAGTGAGCCGGTGGGCAGGGTTGGTGGGACCCAGTACTTC. Residues: CAISEPVGRVGGTQYF.

The J gene is TRBJ2-5, the V gene TRBV25-1; a possible D gene is TRBD1 (6 bases). Trimming took 3 bases from V and 3 from J, leaving 14 bases between them. Germline V gene lookup returns CDR1 MGHDK and CDR2 SYGVNS. This CDR3 contains 15 residues. The chain's CDR3 is CASSDYRVWEETQYF. CDR3 bases: TGTGCCAGCAGTGATTACAGGGTGTGGGAAGAGACCCAGTACTTC.

V usage is TRBV10-3 and J usage is TRBJ2-5, with 14 bases aligning to TRBD2. CDR3 size: 16 residues. V lost 3 bases to trimming and J lost 4 bases; unmatched junction nucleotides: 4. The germline CDR1 and CDR2 sequences are ENHRY and SYGVKD. CDR3 sequence reads: CAISEETSGRGETQYF. CDR3 DNA: TGTGCCATCAGTGAAGAGACTAGCGGGAGGGGAGAGACCCAGTACTTC.

V is TRBV5-1 and J is TRBJ2-3; tentatively, D is TRBD1 or TRBD2 (6 bases each). The CDR3 sequence is 15 residues long. CDR1 and CDR2 from the germline V gene are SGHRS and YFSETQ. The V end was cut by 4 bases, the J end by 4 bases, with 16 bases between. Written as DNA, the CDR3 is TGCGCCAGCAGCGAAGAGGGGGGACTCCCAGATACGCAGTATTTT. Its translation is CASSEEGGLPDTQYF.

The chain recombines TRBV4-1 with TRBJ1-2, with TRBD1 identical over 7 bases. Trimming removed 1 base from V and 4 bases from J; junction bases left unmatched: 3. This CDR3 spans 14 amino acids. The germline CDR1 and CDR2 sequences are MGHRA and YSYEKL. The CDR3 nucleotides are TGCGCCAGCAGCCAAGCAGGGGGTGGCTATGGCTACACCTTC. Residues: CASSQAGGGYGYTF.

The chain employs TRBV6-5 and TRBJ2-3, with 7 bases fitting TRBD1. CDR1 is MNHEY, CDR2 SVGAGI, per germline. The CDR3 runs 15 residues. V trimming: 7 bases; J trimming: 3 bases; junction bases outside the gene matches: 10. CDR3 sequence: CASIRGYRGTDTQYF. The CDR3 DNA sequence: TGTGCCAGCATCAGGGGGTATCGGGGAACAGATACGCAGTATTTT.

The chain has TRBV5-1 and TRBJ2-3; no firm D call. This CDR3 contains 15 residues. Looked up from germline, CDR1 is SGHRS and CDR2 is YFSETQ. V lost 0 bases, J lost 3 bases, and 11 bases lay in between. CDR3 in amino acids: CASSLDVGGTDTQYF. In nucleotides, the CDR3 is TGCGCCAGCAGCTTGGATGTGGGTGGGACAGATACGCAGTATTTT.

The chain is built from TRBV11-2 and TRBJ2-7; tentatively, D is TRBD1 (6 bases). Germline CDR1 reads SGHAT; CDR2 reads FQNNGV. Trimming pared 4 bases from V and 2 bases from J, leaving 15 bases between. The CDR3 loop spans 15 amino acids. In nucleotides, the CDR3 is TGTGCCAGCAGCTCACAAGACAGGACCACCTACGAGCAGTACTTC. It yields the protein CASSSQDRTTYEQYF. Using reference TRBV11-2 and TRBJ2-7 for the parts outside the CDR3, the full variable domain is EAGVAQSPRYKIIEKRQSVAFWCNPISGHATLYWYQQILGQGPKLLIQFQNNGVVDDSQLPKDRFSAERLKGVDSTLKIQPAKLEDSAVYLCASSSQDRTTYEQYFGPGTRLTVT.